This T cell receptor beta chain was documented in a study of T cells in tuberculosis. Study-wide results and caveats: Active tuberculosis patients had shorter CDR3-alpha; the beta difference was nonsignificant. Selection depended on which cryopreserved specimens were available.

As to this clone: No antigen is known for it.

Each clinical donor contributed on average roughly 92,000 T cells from unsorted cryopreserved PBMC. The V end was cut by 2 bases, the J end by 6 bases, with 7 bases between. Germline-derived CDR1 and CDR2 are SEHNR and FQNEAQ (reference sequence). The CDR3 contains 12 residues. Repertoires were generated with immunoSEQ multiplex PCR, while TCRdb's copy carries only in-frame clones and drops some. The repertoire consists of tens of thousands of clones, with roughly 95% occurring once and the leading ten covering 2.4%. Sample: PBMCs. The clonotype was recovered from a donor between 10 and 35 years old with latent tuberculosis or without tuberculosis infection. J is TRBJ1-1 and V is TRBV7-9; D is undetermined. CDR3 bases: TGTGCCAGCAGCTTAATAGTGGCTGAAGCTTTCTTT. Amino acids: CASSLIVAEAFF.